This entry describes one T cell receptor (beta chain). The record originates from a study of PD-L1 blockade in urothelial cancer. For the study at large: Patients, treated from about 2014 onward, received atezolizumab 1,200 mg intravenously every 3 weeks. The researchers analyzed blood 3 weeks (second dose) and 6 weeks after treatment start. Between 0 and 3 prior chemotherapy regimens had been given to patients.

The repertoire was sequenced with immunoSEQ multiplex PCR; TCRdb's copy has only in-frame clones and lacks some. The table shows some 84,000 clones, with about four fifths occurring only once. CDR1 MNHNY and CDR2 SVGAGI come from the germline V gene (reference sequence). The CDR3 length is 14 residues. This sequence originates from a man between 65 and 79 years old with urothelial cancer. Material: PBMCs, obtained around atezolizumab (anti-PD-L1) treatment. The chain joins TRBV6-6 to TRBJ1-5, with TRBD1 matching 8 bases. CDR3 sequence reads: CAAAGGEDNQPQHF. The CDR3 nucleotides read TGTGCGGCGGCAGGGGGCGAGGACAATCAGCCCCAGCATTTT.